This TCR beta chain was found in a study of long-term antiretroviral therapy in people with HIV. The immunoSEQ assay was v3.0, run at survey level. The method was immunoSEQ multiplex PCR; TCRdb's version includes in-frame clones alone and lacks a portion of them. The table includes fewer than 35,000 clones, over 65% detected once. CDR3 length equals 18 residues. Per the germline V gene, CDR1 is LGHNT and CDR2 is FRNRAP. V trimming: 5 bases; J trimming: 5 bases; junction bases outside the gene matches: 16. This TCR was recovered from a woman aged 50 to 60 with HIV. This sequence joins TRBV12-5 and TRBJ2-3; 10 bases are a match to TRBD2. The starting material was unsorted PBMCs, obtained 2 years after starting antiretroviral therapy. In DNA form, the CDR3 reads TGTGCTAGTGGTCCCCCGTTAAGTAGCGGGGGGCGGAAAGATACGCAGTATTTT. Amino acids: CASGPPLSSGGRKDTQYF.